The rows below give T cell receptor beta chains drawn from one sample of a study of radiotherapy plus CTLA-4 blockade in lung cancer. The method was immunoSEQ multiplex PCR; TCRdb's version includes in-frame clones alone and lacks a portion of them. The data contain over 40,000 clones, about 81% of them singletons. The sequencing here drew on peripheral blood, taken from a patient treated with radiotherapy plus ipilimumab. These receptors were taken from a human donor with non-small cell lung cancer who had stable disease on radiotherapy plus ipilimumab. The CDR3 runs from the conserved cysteine through the conserved F or W. Fields, in order: V gene, D gene, J gene, clone size, CDR3 DNA, CDR3 protein. D genes are given only for firm matches. Size is omitted from some rows. Given values are once, few, many or a class for expanded clones.

TRBV19,TRBD1,TRBJ1-5,NA,TGTGCCAGTAGTATAGTCGGGACAGGGCACTTTGGCAATCAGCCCCAGCATTTT,CASSIVGTGHFGNQPQHF
TRBV10-3,NA,TRBJ1-3,NA,TGTGCCATCAGTGGAGGACTGGGCTCTGGAAACACCATATATTTT,CAISGGLGSGNTIYF
TRBV5-1,TRBD1,TRBJ1-2,NA,TGCGCCAGCAGCGGCGGGGACAGGGGGGCCGGTGGCTACACCTTC,CASSGGDRGAGGYTF
TRBV4-2,TRBD1,TRBJ2-3,NA,TGTGCCAGCAGCCAAATCGGGACAGGGGGTACAGATACGCAGTATTTT,CASSQIGTGGTDTQYF
TRBV7-2,TRBD1,TRBJ1-1,once,TGTGCCAGCAGCTTAGAGACCCGGGACAGACTTATAGCTTTCTTT,CASSLETRDRLIAFF
TRBV4-3,NA,TRBJ2-3,NA,TGCGCCAGCAGCCCTCAAGAACTAGCTGGAAGAGATACGCAGTATTTT,CASSPQELAGRDTQYF
TRBV28,TRBD1,TRBJ2-7,NA,TGTGCCAGCAGAGGGACAGGGGGTTCTTACGAGCAGTACTTC,CASRGTGGSYEQYF
TRBV19,NA,TRBJ2-1,NA,TGTGCCAGTAATAGTGGCAGGCACAATGAGCAGTTCTTC,CASNSGRHNEQFF
TRBV28,NA,TRBJ2-1,NA,TGTGCCAGCAGTTCAATCTCCCAGGGCACCTACAATGAGCAGTTCTTC,CASSSISQGTYNEQFF
TRBV27,TRBD1,TRBJ2-3,NA,TGTGCCAGCAGAGGGACAGGGTACACAGATACGCAGTATTTT,CASRGTGYTDTQYF
TRBV14,NA,TRBJ2-7,once,TGTGCCAGCAGCCAGCGTCTAGGAGCCATCTACGAGCAGTACTTC,CASSQRLGAIYEQYF
TRBV7-9,NA,TRBJ1-1,NA,TGTGCCAGCAGCCCGACCGAGCAGGTAACTGAAGCTTTCTTT,CASSPTEQVTEAFF
TRBV7-2,NA,TRBJ2-7,NA,TGTGCCAGCAGCTTAGCGACTGCATACTCCTACGAGCAGTACTTC,CASSLATAYSYEQYF
TRBV7-3,NA,TRBJ2-1,NA,TGTGCCAGCAGCCCCACGGTTATGCACTCCGATGAGCAGTTCTTC,CASSPTVMHSDEQFF
TRBV30,TRBD1,TRBJ2-3,NA,TGTGCCTGGAGGCAACCGGGACAGGGCACAGATACGCAGTATTTT,CAWRQPGQGTDTQYF
TRBV19,NA,TRBJ2-7,NA,TGTGCCAGTAGTACTGTCGGGGGCGGGGGTCACGAGCAGTACTTC,CASSTVGGGGHEQYF
TRBV7-3,TRBD2,TRBJ2-3,NA,TGTGCCAGCAGCGTCCTAGCGGGAGCCCCGACAGATACGCAGTATTTT,CASSVLAGAPTDTQYF
TRBV11-3,TRBD1,TRBJ2-4,NA,TGTGCCAGCAGCTTAGATGGTCGACAGGGGAACATTCAGTACTTC,CASSLDGRQGNIQYF
TRBV27,NA,TRBJ2-2,NA,TGTGCCAGCAGTTTTGGAGCCCCGGGGGCCGGGGAGCTGTTTTTT,CASSFGAPGAGELFF
TRBV7-8,NA,TRBJ1-1,NA,TGTGCCAGCACCCCTTCGATGGAGGGGATGAACACTGAAGCTTTCTTT,CASTPSMEGMNTEAFF
TRBV4-2,TRBD1,TRBJ1-3,NA,TGTGCCAGCAGCCAGGACCCGGGACAGGGATGGAACACCATATATTTT,CASSQDPGQGWNTIYF
TRBV14,NA,TRBJ2-3,few,TGTGCCAGCAGCCCAATCAGGGTCTCAGATACGCAGTATTTT,CASSPIRVSDTQYF
TRBV18,TRBD2,TRBJ2-2,NA,TGTGCCAGCTCACCGGGACTAGCGGGAGTTGCCGGGGAGCTGTTTTTT,CASSPGLAGVAGELFF
TRBV27,TRBD1,TRBJ2-7,few,TGTGCCAGCAGTTCCTCGGACAGGGCCACCCACGAGCAGTACTTC,CASSSSDRATHEQYF
TRBV7-2,TRBD1,TRBJ1-6,NA,TGTGCCAGCAGCTTAGTCTGGACAGGAGGAGGGTCACCCCTCCACTTT,CASSLVWTGGGSPLHF
TRBV2,NA,TRBJ2-2,NA,TGTGCCAGCAGTGACGGGAGGAACACCGGGGAGCTGTTTTTT,CASSDGRNTGELFF
TRBV10-3,TRBD1,TRBJ1-5,NA,TGTGCCACCACACAGGGGGTTGGCAATCAGCCCCAGCATTTT,CATTQGVGNQPQHF
TRBV7-3,TRBD1,TRBJ2-5,NA,TGTGCCAGCAGCGGGACAGGGCAAGAGACCCAGTACTTC,CASSGTGQETQYF
TRBV28,NA,TRBJ1-1,once,TGTGCCAGCAGTTTACAGAACACTGAAGCTTTCTTT,CASSLQNTEAFF
TRBV6-5,NA,TRBJ2-3,NA,TGTGCCAGCCAAACGAGGACTAGCACAGATACGCAGTATTTT,CASQTRTSTDTQYF
TRBV7-2,TRBD2,TRBJ2-1,NA,TGTGCCAGCCCGAAGGCTAGCGGGTCTGGGCACAATGAGCAGTTCTTC,CASPKASGSGHNEQFF